These T cell receptor beta chains were read from a single sample in a study of blood T cell repertoires in COVID-19. Repertoires were generated with immunoSEQ multiplex PCR, while TCRdb's copy carries only in-frame clones and drops some. The data show roughly 140,000 clones, around 77% seen once. The sequenced sample consisted of peripheral blood. Receptor source: a man aged 50 to 59 with active or convalescent COVID-19. The CDR3 runs from the conserved cysteine through the conserved F or W. D genes are given only for firm matches. Clone size is stated in some rows and not others, as once, few, many or a class when expanded.

V gene: TRBV9
J gene: TRBJ2-1
D gene: .
clone size: .
CDR3 length: 12
CDR3 protein: CASSVAVNEQFF
CDR3 DNA: TGTGCCAGCAGCGTAGCCGTTAATGAGCAGTTCTTC

V gene: TRBV3-1/TRBV3-2
J gene: TRBJ2-7
D gene: .
clone size: .
CDR3 length: 14
CDR3 protein: CASSRDTVSYEQYF
CDR3 DNA: TGTGCCAGCAGCCGGGACACGGTTTCCTACGAGCAGTACTTC

V gene: TRBV6-5
J gene: TRBJ1-1
D gene: TRBD1
clone size: .
CDR3 length: 12
CDR3 protein: CASSRTGLEAFF
CDR3 DNA: TGTGCCAGCAGCCGGACAGGTCTTGAAGCTTTCTTT

V gene: TRBV4-2
J gene: TRBJ2-1
D gene: TRBD2
clone size: .
CDR3 length: 18
CDR3 protein: CASSQVVGAGVGGNEQFF
CDR3 DNA: TGTGCCAGCAGCCAAGTAGTGGGCGCGGGAGTTGGCGGCAATGAGCAGTTCTTC

V gene: TRBV5-1
J gene: TRBJ2-3
D gene: TRBD2
clone size: few
CDR3 length: 16
CDR3 protein: CASSLGLAGVTDTQYF
CDR3 DNA: TGCGCCAGCAGCCTCGGACTAGCGGGGGTCACAGATACGCAGTATTTT

V gene: TRBV12-3/TRBV12-4
J gene: TRBJ2-1
D gene: .
clone size: .
CDR3 length: 13
CDR3 protein: CASSVDTYNEQFF
CDR3 DNA: TGTGCCAGCAGTGTGGACACATACAATGAGCAGTTCTTC

V gene: TRBV18
J gene: TRBJ1-1
D gene: TRBD1
clone size: .
CDR3 length: 15
CDR3 protein: CASSPRGLVATEAFF
CDR3 DNA: TGTGCCAGCTCACCAAGGGGGCTGGTGGCCACTGAAGCTTTCTTT

V gene: TRBV5-4
J gene: TRBJ1-2
D gene: .
clone size: .
CDR3 length: 16
CDR3 protein: CASSLAGWEANYGYTF
CDR3 DNA: TGTGCCAGCAGCTTGGCCGGGTGGGAGGCTAACTATGGCTACACCTTC

V gene: TRBV7-9
J gene: TRBJ1-5
D gene: .
clone size: .
CDR3 length: 13
CDR3 protein: CASSFQGNQPQHF
CDR3 DNA: TGTGCCAGCAGCTTTCAGGGAAATCAGCCCCAGCATTTT

V gene: TRBV7-8
J gene: TRBJ1-5
D gene: TRBD1
clone size: .
CDR3 length: 16
CDR3 protein: CASSLVGRGNNQPQHF
CDR3 DNA: TGTGCCAGCAGCTTAGTGGGCAGGGGGAACAATCAGCCCCAGCATTTT

V gene: TRBV28
J gene: TRBJ2-1
D gene: TRBD2
clone size: .
CDR3 length: 13
CDR3 protein: CASSTGLGNEQFF
CDR3 DNA: TGTGCCAGCAGTACGGGACTAGGAAATGAGCAGTTCTTC

V gene: TRBV4-2
J gene: TRBJ2-2
D gene: TRBD1
clone size: .
CDR3 length: 15
CDR3 protein: CASSRLDRDTGELFF
CDR3 DNA: TGTGCCAGCAGTCGATTAGACAGGGACACCGGGGAGCTGTTTTTT

V gene: TRBV11-3
J gene: TRBJ2-5
D gene: .
clone size: .
CDR3 length: 15
CDR3 protein: CASSLDGGSTETQYF
CDR3 DNA: TGTGCCAGCAGCTTAGATGGAGGGTCTACAGAGACCCAGTACTTC

V gene: TRBV29-1
J gene: TRBJ1-1
D gene: TRBD1
clone size: .
CDR3 length: 14
CDR3 protein: CSANRGGSGTEAFF
CDR3 DNA: TGCAGCGCTAACAGGGGTGGTAGTGGCACTGAAGCTTTCTTT

V gene: TRBV4-1
J gene: TRBJ2-2
D gene: TRBD2
clone size: .
CDR3 length: 16
CDR3 protein: CASSQVAGDNTGELFF
CDR3 DNA: TGCGCCAGCAGCCAAGTGGCGGGAGATAACACCGGGGAGCTGTTTTTT

V gene: TRBV19
J gene: TRBJ1-2
D gene: .
clone size: many
CDR3 length: 13
CDR3 protein: CASSVQVSHGYTF
CDR3 DNA: TGTGCCAGTAGTGTACAGGTGTCACACGGCTACACCTTC

V gene: TRBV5-1
J gene: TRBJ2-7
D gene: TRBD1
clone size: .
CDR3 length: 15
CDR3 protein: CASSSLGTGGDEQYF
CDR3 DNA: TGCGCCAGCAGCTCCCTGGGGACAGGGGGTGACGAGCAGTACTTC

V gene: TRBV10-3
J gene: TRBJ2-1
D gene: TRBD1
clone size: .
CDR3 length: 14
CDR3 protein: CAIRPGQGENEQFF
CDR3 DNA: TGTGCCATCAGACCGGGACAGGGGGAAAATGAGCAGTTCTTC